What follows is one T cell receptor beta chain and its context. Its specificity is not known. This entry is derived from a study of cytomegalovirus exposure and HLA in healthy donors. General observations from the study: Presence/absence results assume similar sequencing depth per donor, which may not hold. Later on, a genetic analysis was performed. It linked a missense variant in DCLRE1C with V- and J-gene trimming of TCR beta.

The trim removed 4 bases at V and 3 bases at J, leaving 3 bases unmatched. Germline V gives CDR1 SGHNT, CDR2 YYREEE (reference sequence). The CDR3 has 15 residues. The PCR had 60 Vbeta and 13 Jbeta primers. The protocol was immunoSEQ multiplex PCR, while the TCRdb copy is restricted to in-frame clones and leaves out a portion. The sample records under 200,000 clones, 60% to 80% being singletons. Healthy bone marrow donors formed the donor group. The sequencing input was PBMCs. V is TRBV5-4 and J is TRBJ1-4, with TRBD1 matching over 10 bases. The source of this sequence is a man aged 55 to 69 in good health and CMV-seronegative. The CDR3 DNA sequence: TGTGCCAGCAGCGCGGGGACAGGGGCTAATGAAAAACTGTTTTTT. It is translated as CASSAGTGANEKLFF.